This is a list of T cell receptor beta chains from one sample in a study of long-term antiretroviral therapy in people with HIV. Generated by immunoSEQ multiplex PCR, the TCRdb table keeps only in-frame clones and is missing some. The sample holds 34,000 or so clones; 85% to 95% are singletons and the top ten take 3% to 4%. Specimen: unsorted PBMCs, collected more than 5 years after starting antiretroviral therapy. The receptor set was obtained from a woman aged 50 to 60 with HIV. CDR3s include the opening cysteine and the closing phenylalanine or tryptophan.

>TRBV10-3|TRBJ2-5
CAINGAGGPGETQYF
>TRBV7-8|TRBJ2-7
CASSLAAVYEQYF
>TRBV5-4|TRBJ1-1
CASSWDRNTEAFF
>TRBV19|TRBJ1-5
CASSMTGGLSNQPQHF
>TRBV4-1|TRBJ2-3
CASSQARDTQYF
>TRBV2|TRBJ1-1
CASSTSGGTEAFF
>TRBV18|TRBJ2-3
CASSPRGLATDTQYF
>TRBV5-4|TRBJ1-1
CASSAPQGTYTEAFF
>TRBV2|TRBJ1-5
CASRDRGYSNQPQHF
>TRBV9|TRBJ1-2
CASSLGTLGYTF
>TRBV7-8|TRBJ1-1
CASSQVGSHREAFF
>TRBV9|TRBJ2-5
CASSPRGPGAETQYF
>TRBV6-1|TRBJ2-1
CASSPTGGYNEQFF
>TRBV4-2|TRBJ1-3
CASSRNGGNTIYF
>TRBV7-9|TRBJ2-7
CASSSEGDEQYF
>TRBV6-6|TRBJ1-3
CASSYQGGSGNTIYF
>TRBV7-9|TRBJ2-6
CASSLYGANVLTF
>TRBV18|TRBJ2-7
CASSPGTVSYEQYF
>TRBV7-2|TRBJ2-3
CASSFTGTGPTDTQYF
>TRBV6-5|TRBJ1-4
CASSPTAISGLFF
>TRBV2|TRBJ1-2
CASTSRRRGATSHYGYTF
>TRBV7-3|TRBJ2-7
CASSLLQGYEQYF
>TRBV19|TRBJ2-2
CASSIAGGRTGELFF
>TRBV6-5|TRBJ1-1
CASWRLAGATFF
>TRBV29-1|TRBJ2-2
CSAGLAHDTGELFF
>TRBV25-1|TRBJ1-6
CASSWDRNNSPLHF
>TRBV27|-
CASSPGGVYEQYF
>TRBV18|TRBJ1-1
CASSRDRGGTEAFF
>TRBV7-2|TRBJ2-7
CASSFGQGPTYEQYF
>TRBV7-6|TRBJ1-1
CASSSDRGQLNTEAFF
>TRBV30|TRBJ1-2
CAWSRGTGSSYTF
>TRBV18|TRBJ1-4
CASSRGEGGEKLFF
>TRBV6-6|TRBJ1-2
CASSWEGGYTF
>TRBV20-1|TRBJ2-1
CSAVTSYEQFF
>TRBV29-1|TRBJ1-1
CSVGVTEAFF
>TRBV7-6|TRBJ2-2
CASSPYVGANTGELFF
>TRBV30|TRBJ2-7
CAWSPDRETYEQYF
>TRBV6-1|TRBJ1-5
CASSDSTTQPQHF
>TRBV5-1|TRBJ1-2
CASSPPTGGSGGYTF
>TRBV4-1|TRBJ2-1
CASSTRGSYNEQFF
>TRBV29-1|TRBJ2-5
CSVRTGGSVGQETQYF
>TRBV10-3|TRBJ2-1
CAISVHKPGQGANEQFF
>TRBV19|TRBJ1-4
CASSMASRPNEKLFF
>TRBV6-1|TRBJ2-7
CATLEADRLSYEQYF
>TRBV7-2|TRBJ2-1
CASSSNLLAGGNNEQFF
>TRBV29-1|TRBJ2-7
CSVGHSGTGGMDEQYF
>TRBV7-2|TRBJ1-4
CASSYRTGEGEKLFF